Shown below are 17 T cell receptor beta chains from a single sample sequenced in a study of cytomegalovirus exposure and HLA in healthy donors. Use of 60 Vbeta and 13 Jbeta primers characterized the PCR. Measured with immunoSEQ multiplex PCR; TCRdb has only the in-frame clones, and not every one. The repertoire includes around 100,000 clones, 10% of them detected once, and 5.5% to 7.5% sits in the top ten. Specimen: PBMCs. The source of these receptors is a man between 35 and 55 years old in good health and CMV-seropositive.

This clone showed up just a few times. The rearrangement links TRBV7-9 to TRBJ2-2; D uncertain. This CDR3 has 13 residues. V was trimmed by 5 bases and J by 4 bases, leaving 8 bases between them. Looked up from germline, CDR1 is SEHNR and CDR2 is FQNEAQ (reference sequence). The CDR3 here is CASSPSTTGELFF. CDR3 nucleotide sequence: TGTGCCAGCAGCCCCTCTACCACCGGGGAGCTGTTTTTT.

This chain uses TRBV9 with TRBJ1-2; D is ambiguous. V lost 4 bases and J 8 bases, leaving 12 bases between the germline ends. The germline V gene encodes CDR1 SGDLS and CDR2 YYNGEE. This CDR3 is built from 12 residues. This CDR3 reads CASSNRGWGYTF. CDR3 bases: TGTGCCAGCAGCAACCGAGGGTGGGGCTACACCTTC.

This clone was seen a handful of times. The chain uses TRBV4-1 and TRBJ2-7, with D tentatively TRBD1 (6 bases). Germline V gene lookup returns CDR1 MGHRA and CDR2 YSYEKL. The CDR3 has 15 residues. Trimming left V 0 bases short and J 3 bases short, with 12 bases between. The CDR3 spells CASSQEWGQSYEQYF. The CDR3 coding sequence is TGCGCCAGCAGCCAAGAATGGGGGCAGAGCTACGAGCAGTACTTC.

The CDR3 reads CASSDRDRTNTEAFF. CDR3 coding DNA: TGTGCCAGCAGTGACCGGGACAGGACGAACACTGAAGCTTTCTTT. The chain uses TRBV28 and TRBJ1-1; 8 bases line up with TRBD1. The CDR3 runs to 15 residues. The J segment lost 1 base and the V segment lost 5 bases, leaving 6 bases of the junction unmatched. Germline CDR1 MDHEN, CDR2 SYDVKM.

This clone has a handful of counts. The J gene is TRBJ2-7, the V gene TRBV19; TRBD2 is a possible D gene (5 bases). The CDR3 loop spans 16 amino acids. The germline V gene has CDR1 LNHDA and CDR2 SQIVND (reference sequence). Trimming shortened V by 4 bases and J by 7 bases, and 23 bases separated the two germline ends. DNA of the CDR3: TGTGCCAGTAGTAAAGTTTCGGGAACAGAGTCTGGGGAGCAGTACTTC. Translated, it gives CASSKVSGTESGEQYF.

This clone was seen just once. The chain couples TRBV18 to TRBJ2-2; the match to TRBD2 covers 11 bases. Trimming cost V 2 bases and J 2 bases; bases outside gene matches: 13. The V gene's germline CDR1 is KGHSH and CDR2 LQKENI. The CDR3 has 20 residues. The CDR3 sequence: CASSPFVAGGLLLNTGELFF. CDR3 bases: TGTGCCAGCTCACCATTCGTAGCGGGAGGGCTACTCCTAAACACCGGGGAGCTGTTTTTT.

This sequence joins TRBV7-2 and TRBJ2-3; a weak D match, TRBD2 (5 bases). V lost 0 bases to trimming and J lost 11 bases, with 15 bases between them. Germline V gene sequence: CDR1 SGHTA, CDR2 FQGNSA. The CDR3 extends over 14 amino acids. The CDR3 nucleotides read TGTGCCAGCAGCTTAGCGGGAGTGCGCCAAGGGCAGTATTTT. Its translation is CASSLAGVRQGQYF. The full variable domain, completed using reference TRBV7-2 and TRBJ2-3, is GAGVSQSPSNKVTEKGKDVELRCDPISGHTALYWYRQSLGQGLEFLIYFQGNSAPDKSGLPSDRFSAERTGGSVSTLTIQRTQQEDSAVYLCASSLAGVRQGQYFGPGTRLTVL.

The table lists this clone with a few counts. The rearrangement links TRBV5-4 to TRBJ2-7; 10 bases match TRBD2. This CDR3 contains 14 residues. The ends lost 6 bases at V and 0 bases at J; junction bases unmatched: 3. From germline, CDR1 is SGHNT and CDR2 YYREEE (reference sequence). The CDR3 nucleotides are TGTGCCAGCACAGCTAGCGGGGGCTCCTACGAGCAGTACTTC. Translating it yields CASTASGGSYEQYF.

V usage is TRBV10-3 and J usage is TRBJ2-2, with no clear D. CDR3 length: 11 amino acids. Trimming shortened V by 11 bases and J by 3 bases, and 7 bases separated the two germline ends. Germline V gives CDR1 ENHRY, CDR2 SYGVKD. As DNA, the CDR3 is TGTGCCTCTATCGACACCGGGGAGCTGTTTTTT. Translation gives CASIDTGELFF.

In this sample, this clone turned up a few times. CDR3 coding DNA: TGTGCCAGCAGGATTCCGGGAGCTGGGGCCAACGTCCTGACTTTC. This sequence encodes CASRIPGAGANVLTF. The chain couples TRBV27 to TRBJ2-6; possible D gene TRBD2, 6 bases. CDR1 MNHEY and CDR2 SMNVEV come from the germline V gene (reference sequence). Between the trimmed V and J ends, which lost 6 bases and 2 bases, there was a span of 11 bases. The CDR3 runs to 15 residues.

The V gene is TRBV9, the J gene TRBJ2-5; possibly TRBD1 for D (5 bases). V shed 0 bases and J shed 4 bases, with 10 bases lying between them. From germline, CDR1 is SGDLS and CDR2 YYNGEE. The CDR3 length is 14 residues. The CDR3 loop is CASSVVGLGETQYF. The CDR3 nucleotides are TGTGCCAGCAGCGTAGTGGGGCTTGGAGAGACCCAGTACTTC.

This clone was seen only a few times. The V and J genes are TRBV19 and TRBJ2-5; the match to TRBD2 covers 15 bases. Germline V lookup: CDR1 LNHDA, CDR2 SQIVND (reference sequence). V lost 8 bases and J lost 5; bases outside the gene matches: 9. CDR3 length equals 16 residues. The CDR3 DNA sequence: TGTGCCAGTCCCGGACTAGCGGGAGGGTTGCCGGAGACCCAGTACTTC. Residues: CASPGLAGGLPETQYF. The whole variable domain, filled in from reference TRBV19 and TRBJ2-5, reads DGGITQSPKYLFRKEGQNVTLSCEQNLNHDAMYWYRQDPGQGLRLIYYSQIVNDFQKGDIAEGYSVSREKKESFPLTVTSAQKNPTAFYLCASPGLAGGLPETQYFGPGTRLLVL.

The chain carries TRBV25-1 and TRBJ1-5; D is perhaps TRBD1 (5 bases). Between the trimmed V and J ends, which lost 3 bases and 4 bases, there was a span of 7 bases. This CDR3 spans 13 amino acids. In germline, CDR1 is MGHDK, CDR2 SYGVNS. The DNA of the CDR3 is TGTGCCAGCAGTGATCGGGGGAATCAGCCCCAGCATTTT. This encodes CASSDRGNQPQHF.

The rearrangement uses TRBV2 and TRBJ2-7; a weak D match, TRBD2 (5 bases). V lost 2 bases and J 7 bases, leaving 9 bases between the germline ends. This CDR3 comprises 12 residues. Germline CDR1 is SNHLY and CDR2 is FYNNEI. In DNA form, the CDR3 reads TGTGCCAGCAGTGAACTGGGAGCGGAGCAGTACTTC. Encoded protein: CASSELGAEQYF.

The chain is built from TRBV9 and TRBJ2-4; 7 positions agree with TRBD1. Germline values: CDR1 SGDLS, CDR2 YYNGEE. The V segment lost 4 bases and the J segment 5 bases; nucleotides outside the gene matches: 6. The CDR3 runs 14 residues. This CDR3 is CASSPRDSQNIQYF. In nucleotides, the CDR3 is TGTGCCAGCAGCCCCCGGGACAGTCAAAACATTCAGTACTTC.

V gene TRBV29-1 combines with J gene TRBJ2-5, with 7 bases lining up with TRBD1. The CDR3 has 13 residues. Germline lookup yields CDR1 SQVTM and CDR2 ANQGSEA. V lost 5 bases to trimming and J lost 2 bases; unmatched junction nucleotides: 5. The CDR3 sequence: CSVLGGDQETQYF. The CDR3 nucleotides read TGCAGCGTTTTAGGGGGCGATCAAGAGACCCAGTACTTC.

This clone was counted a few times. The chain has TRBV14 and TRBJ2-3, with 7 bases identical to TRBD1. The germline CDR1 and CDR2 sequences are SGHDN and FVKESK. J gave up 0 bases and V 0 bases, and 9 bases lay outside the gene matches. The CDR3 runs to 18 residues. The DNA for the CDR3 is TGTGCCAGCAGCCAAGAGGACAGGCCACCAACTAGCACAGATACGCAGTATTTT. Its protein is CASSQEDRPPTSTDTQYF.